Listed here are 13 T cell receptor delta chains from one sample, sequenced in a study of human gamma delta and Vdelta1 T cells. TCRdb reran clone calling via CATT on the PCR reads. The sample records around 6,000 delta-chain clones, less than 9.5% being singletons. Sequenced: naive CD27+ Vdelta1 gamma-delta T cells from blood. These receptors all come from a human donor in good health.

With regard to this clone: A read error likely explains why the TCRdb protein, taken from a much larger clone, differs from this DNA's translation at residue 11; the protein shown is translated from the DNA. The V and J genes are TRDV1 and TRDJ1; D is perhaps TRDD3 (5 bases). CDR1 and CDR2 from the germline V gene are TSWWSYY and QGS. The CDR3 totals 15 residues. Trimming removed 4 bases at V and 6 bases at J, with 18 bases between. The CDR3 loop reads CALGVTTGGPNKLIF. Written as DNA, the CDR3 is TGTGCTCTTGGGGTAACTACCGGGGGCCCTAATAAACTCATCTTT.

The chain employs TRDV1 and TRDJ1, with D possibly TRDD2 on 6 matching bases. The CDR3 contains 15 residues. With 4 bases removed from V and 6 bases from J, the gap between germline ends came to 18 bases. Germline-derived CDR1 and CDR2 are TSWWSYY and QGS. The CDR3 sequence: CALGVTFQTGHKLIF. Written as DNA, the CDR3 is TGTGCTCTTGGGGTCACCTTCCAAACAGGTCATAAACTCATCTTT.

This chain links TRDV1 with TRDJ1; 12 bases are shared with TRDD3. Germline assignment: CDR1 TSWWSYY and CDR2 QGS. This CDR3 contains 24 residues. V dropped 2 bases and J dropped 3; count of bases not matched to a gene: 28. CDR3 residues: CALGERPNNSKVRWGIRPPDKLIF. The CDR3 DNA reads TGTGCTCTTGGGGAAAGACCGAATAATAGTAAGGTCCGCTGGGGGATACGCCCCCCCGATAAACTCATCTTT.

About this clone: The protein given by TCRdb reflects a much larger clone and differs at residue 8 from this DNA's translation, likely from a read error; the protein shown is the DNA's translation. The V and J genes are TRDV1 and TRDJ1, with D maybe TRDD2 (5 bases). The germline V gene has CDR1 TSWWSYY and CDR2 QGS. The CDR3 is 19 residues long. V was pared by 2 bases and J by 5 bases, with 27 bases between. In DNA form, the CDR3 reads TGTGCTCTTGGGGAAAAGCGGCGCTTCCCCAGAAGACGCGTAGATAAACTCATCTTT. This codes for CALGEKRRFPRRRVDKLIF.

This clone showed up just a few times. A far larger clone lies a single base away; this is likely a read error. The genes are TRDV1 and TRDJ1, with D possibly called TRDD2 or TRDD3 (7 bases each). The CDR3 is made up of 28 amino acids. The V end was cut by 4 bases, the J end by 0 bases, with 51 bases between. Per germline, CDR1 TSWWSYY and CDR2 QGS. In DNA, the CDR3 is TGTGCTCTTGGGGGACCTCTGCCTTCCTCCAGGTTGGGTACTGGGGTATACCTTACGTGGTCGTACACCGATAAACTCATCTTT. Residues: CALGGPLPSSRLGTGVYLTWSYTDKLIF.

With regard to this clone: One base separates it from a far larger clone, so it is likely a read error. This chain uses TRDV1 with TRDJ1, with 10 bases identical to TRDD3. The CDR3 extends over 23 amino acids. Germline loops: CDR1 TSWWSYY, CDR2 QGS. Trimming took 0 bases from V and 2 from J; bases not matched to a gene: 24. The CDR3 sequence is CALGELVSQKKVSILGDTDKLIF. The CDR3 bases are TGTGCTCTTGGGGAACTAGTTTCTCAGAAGAAAGTTTCCATACTGGGGGATACCGATAAACTCATCTTT.

As to this clone: A much more abundant neighbour one base away suggests this may be a read error. The sample contains more than one DNA sequence encoding this CDR3. V gene TRDV1 combines with J gene TRDJ1; 8 bases are shared with TRDD2. Trimming removed 4 bases from V and 3 bases from J; junction bases left unmatched: 22. Germline loops: CDR1 TSWWSYY, CDR2 QGS. The CDR3 has 20 residues. The CDR3 spells CALGVFLRVKRRNEPDKLIF. Written as DNA, the CDR3 is TGTGCTCTTGGGGTCTTCCTACGAGTAAAGCGAAGGAATGAACCCGATAAACTCATCTTT.

Note on this clone: Given a far larger clone just one base away, this is likely a sequencing read error. V and J are TRDV1 and TRDJ1; 8 nucleotides match TRDD3. V was pared by 0 bases and J by 0 bases, with 21 bases of the junction left unmatched. This CDR3 is built from 22 residues. In germline, CDR1 is TSWWSYY, CDR2 QGS. The CDR3 protein is CALGELSSSGRTGGPYTDKLIF. Written as DNA, the CDR3 is TGTGCTCTTGGGGAACTGTCTTCTTCCGGCCGTACTGGGGGGCCTTACACCGATAAACTCATCTTT.

By proportion, this clone is large. Other DNA sequences in this sample translate to the same CDR3. This rearrangement joins TRDV1 to TRDJ1, with 9 bases matching TRDD3. V lost 1 base, J lost 2 bases, and 5 bases stayed unmatched. The V gene's germline CDR1 is TSWWSYY and CDR2 QGS. CDR3 length equals 16 residues. The CDR3 sequence: CALGERGGYRTDKLIF. The CDR3 DNA follows: TGTGCTCTTGGGGAACGTGGGGGATATAGGACCGATAAACTCATCTTT.

This clone was observed a few times. A much larger clone is a single base away; this may be a read error. V is TRDV1 and J is TRDJ1; the match to TRDD3 covers 7 bases. Germline trimming cut 8 bases from V and 7 bases from J; bases unmatched to any gene: 22. The CDR3 contains 17 residues. CDR1 is TSWWSYY, CDR2 QGS, per germline. The CDR3 nucleotides are TGTGCTCTTTTCGGTAGGCTTCCGACCCCGCACTGGGGTAAACTCATCTTT. Translated: CALFGRLPTPHWGKLIF.

Comment on this clone: This may arise from a read error, as a much more abundant clone is one base away. The genes are TRDV1 and TRDJ1, with 8 bases lining up with TRDD3. From germline, CDR1 is TSWWSYY and CDR2 QGS. The CDR3 covers 26 residues. V trimming: 5 bases; J trimming: 0 bases; junction bases outside the gene matches: 38. The CDR3 DNA follows: TGTGCTCTTGGGAAATTCGCCCCGAATAAAGGGGCTGGGGGAGGAAGGTCCCTCTCGTACACCGATAAACTCATCTTT. It encodes CALGKFAPNKGAGGGRSLSYTDKLIF.

This clone appeared a few times. The J gene is TRDJ1, the V gene TRDV1; TRDD3 matches at 12 bases. The germline gives CDR1 TSWWSYY, CDR2 QGS. The CDR3 is 25 amino acids. J was trimmed by 0 bases and V by 1 base; bases with no gene match: 27. The CDR3 here is CALGEHPPTFYWGIQGGAYTDKLIF. CDR3 nucleotides: TGTGCTCTTGGGGAACATCCCCCAACCTTCTACTGGGGGATACAGGGGGGGGCCTACACCGATAAACTCATCTTT.

As regards this clone: The amino acid sequence in TCRdb belongs to a much larger clone and departs from this DNA's translation at residue 4, likely a sequencing read error; the sequence shown is translated from the DNA. The rearrangement joins TRDV1 to TRDJ1; 10 bases align to TRDD3. This CDR3 region has 16 residues. CDR1 TSWWSYY and CDR2 QGS come from the germline V gene. V lost 7 bases to trimming and J lost 7 bases; unmatched junction nucleotides: 15. This CDR3 reads CALESYYGGIRGKLIF. In DNA form, the CDR3 reads TGTGCTCTTGAGTCCTACTACGGGGGGATACGGGGTAAACTCATCTTT.